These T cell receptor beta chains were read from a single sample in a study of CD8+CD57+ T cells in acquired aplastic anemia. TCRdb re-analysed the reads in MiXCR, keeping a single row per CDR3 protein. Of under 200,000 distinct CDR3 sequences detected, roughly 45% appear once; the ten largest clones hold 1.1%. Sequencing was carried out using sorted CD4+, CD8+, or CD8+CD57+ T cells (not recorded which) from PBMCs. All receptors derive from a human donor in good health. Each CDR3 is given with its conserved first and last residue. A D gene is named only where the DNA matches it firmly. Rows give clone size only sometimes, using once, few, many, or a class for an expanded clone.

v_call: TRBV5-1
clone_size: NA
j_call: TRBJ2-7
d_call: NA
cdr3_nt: TGCGCCAGCAGCAACGGCCCCACAGAGATCTACGAGCAGTACTTC
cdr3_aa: CASSNGPTEIYEQYF

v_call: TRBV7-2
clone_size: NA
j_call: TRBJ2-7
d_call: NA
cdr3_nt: TGTGCCAGCAGCAAACAGGGCCCAAGCTCCTACGAGCAGTACTTC
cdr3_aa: CASSKQGPSSYEQYF

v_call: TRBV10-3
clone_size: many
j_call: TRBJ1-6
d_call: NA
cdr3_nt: TGTGCCACAGAAGACCGTCTCTATAATTCACCCCTCCACTTT
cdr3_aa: CATEDRLYNSPLHF

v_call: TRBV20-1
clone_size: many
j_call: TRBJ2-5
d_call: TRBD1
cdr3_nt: TGCAGTGCTAGACAACGGGACAGGGCCAACCAAGAGACCCAGTACTTC
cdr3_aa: CSARQRDRANQETQYF

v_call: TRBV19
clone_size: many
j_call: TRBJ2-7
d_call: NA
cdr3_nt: TGTGCCAGTAGTATAGGGGGCGGGATTGACGAGCAGTACTTC
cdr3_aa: CASSIGGGIDEQYF

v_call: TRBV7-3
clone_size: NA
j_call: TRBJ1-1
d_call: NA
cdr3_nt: TGTGCCAGCAGCCCCCAAACAGGGTCCACTGAAGCTTTCTTT
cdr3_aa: CASSPQTGSTEAFF

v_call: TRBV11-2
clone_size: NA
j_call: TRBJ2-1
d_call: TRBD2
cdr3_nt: TGTGCCAGCAGCTTAGATCAGGGAGGGCCTTACAATGAGCAGTTCTTC
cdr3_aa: CASSLDQGGPYNEQFF

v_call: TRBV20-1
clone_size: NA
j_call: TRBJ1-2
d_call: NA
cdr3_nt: TGCAGTGCCAGCAAGGGCAGGGCTAATGGCTACACCTTC
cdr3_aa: CSASKGRANGYTF

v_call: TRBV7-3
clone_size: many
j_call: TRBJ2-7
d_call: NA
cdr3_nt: TGTGCCAGCAGCTCACGCGGGGGCTTCGAGCAGTACTTC
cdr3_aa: CASSSRGGFEQYF

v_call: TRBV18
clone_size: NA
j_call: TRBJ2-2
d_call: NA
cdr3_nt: TGTGCCAGCTCACCGATGGGCGCCGGCACCGGGGAGCTGTTTTTT
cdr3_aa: CASSPMGAGTGELFF

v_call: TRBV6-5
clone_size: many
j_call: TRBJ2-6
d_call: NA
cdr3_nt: TGTGCCACCGGACTACACTCTGGGGCCAACGTCCTGACTTTC
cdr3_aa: CATGLHSGANVLTF

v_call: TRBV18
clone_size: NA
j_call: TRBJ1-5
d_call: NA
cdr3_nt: TGTGCCAGCTCACCACCGGGAGGGGAGAGCAATCAGCCCCAGCATTTT
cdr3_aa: CASSPPGGESNQPQHF

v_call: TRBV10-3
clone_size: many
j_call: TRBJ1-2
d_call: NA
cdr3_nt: TGTGCCATCAGGGACAGCTCTAACTATGGCTACACCTTC
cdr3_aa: CAIRDSSNYGYTF

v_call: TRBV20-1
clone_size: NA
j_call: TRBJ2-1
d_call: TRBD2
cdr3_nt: TGCAGTGCTAGAGATCAGACGGGAGGTCGCAATGAGCAGTTCTTC
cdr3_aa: CSARDQTGGRNEQFF

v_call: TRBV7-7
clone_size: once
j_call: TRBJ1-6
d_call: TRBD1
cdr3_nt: TGTGCTAGCAGCTTAGGGACAGGGGCCGGTAATTCACCCCTCCACTTT
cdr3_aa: CASSLGTGAGNSPLHF

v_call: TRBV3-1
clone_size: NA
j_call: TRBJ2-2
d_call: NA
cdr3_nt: TGTGCCAGCAGCCGTCTCTTCCGAAACACCGGGGAGCTGTTTTTT
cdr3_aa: CASSRLFRNTGELFF

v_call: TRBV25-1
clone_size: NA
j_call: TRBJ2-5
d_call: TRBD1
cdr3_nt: TGTGCCAGCAGTGCCACGACAGGGGGCTTGGAGACCCAGTACTTC
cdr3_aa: CASSATTGGLETQYF

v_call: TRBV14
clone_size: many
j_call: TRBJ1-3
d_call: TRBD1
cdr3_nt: TGTGCCAGCAGCCAAGAATGGACAGGGGGAAACACCATATATTTT
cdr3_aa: CASSQEWTGGNTIYF

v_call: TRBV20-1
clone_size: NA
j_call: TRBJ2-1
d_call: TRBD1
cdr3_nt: TGCAGTGCTGCCAGTCCGGGACAGGGGGAGCAGTTCTTC
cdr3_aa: CSAASPGQGEQFF

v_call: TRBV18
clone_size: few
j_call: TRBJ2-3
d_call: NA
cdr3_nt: TGTGCCAGCTCACCACAAGGAGGGAGAGATACGCAGTATTTT
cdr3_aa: CASSPQGGRDTQYF

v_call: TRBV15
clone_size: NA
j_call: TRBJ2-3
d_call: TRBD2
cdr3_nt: TGTGCCACCAGCAGAGACACTAGCGGGAGCATACATGAGCAGTATTTT
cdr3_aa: CATSRDTSGSIHEQYF

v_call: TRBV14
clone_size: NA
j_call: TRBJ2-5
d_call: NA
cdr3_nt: TGTGCCAGCAGCCAAGCCGGGGAGACCCAGTACTTC
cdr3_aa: CASSQAGETQYF

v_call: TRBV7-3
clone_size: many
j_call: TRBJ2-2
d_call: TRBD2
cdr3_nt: TGTGCCAGCAGCCCTACAGCCGCCGGGACTAGCTCTTCCGGGGAGCTGTTTTTT
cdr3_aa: CASSPTAAGTSSSGELFF

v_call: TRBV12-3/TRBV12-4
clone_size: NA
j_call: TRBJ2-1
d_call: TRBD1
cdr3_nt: TGTGCCAGCAGTTTAAGGGGGCTCTACAATGGGCAGTTCTTC
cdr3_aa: CASSLRGLYNGQFF

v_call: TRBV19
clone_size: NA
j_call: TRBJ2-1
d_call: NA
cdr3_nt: TGTGCCAGTAATAACGGGTTATACAATGAGCAGTTCTTC
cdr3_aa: CASNNGLYNEQFF

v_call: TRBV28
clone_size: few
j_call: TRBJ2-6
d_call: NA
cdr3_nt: TGTGCCAGCACCCGTGTAGGCAGCTACTTCTCTGGGGCCAACGTCCTGACTTTC
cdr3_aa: CASTRVGSYFSGANVLTF

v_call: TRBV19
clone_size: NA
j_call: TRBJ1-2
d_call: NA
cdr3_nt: TGTGCCAGTAGCGTCTCTGAAGGGACTGACTCTAACTATGGCTACACCTTC
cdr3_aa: CASSVSEGTDSNYGYTF

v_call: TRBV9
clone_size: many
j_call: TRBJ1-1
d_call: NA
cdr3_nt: TGTGCCAGCAGCGTAGCGCCGCCAGGTTTGAGTGAAGCTTTCTTT
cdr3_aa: CASSVAPPGLSEAFF

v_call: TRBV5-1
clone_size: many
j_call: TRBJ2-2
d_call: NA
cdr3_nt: TGCGCCAGCAGCTCGGGGGCCTACGCGAACACCGGGGAGCTGTTTTTT
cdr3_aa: CASSSGAYANTGELFF

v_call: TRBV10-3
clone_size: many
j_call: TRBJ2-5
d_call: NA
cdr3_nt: TGTGCCGCATCGCCAGGGGCAGAGACCCAGTACTTC
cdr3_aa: CAASPGAETQYF

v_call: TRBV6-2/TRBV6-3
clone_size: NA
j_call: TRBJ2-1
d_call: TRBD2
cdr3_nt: TGTGCCAGCAGTTCAAGTGGACTAGTCTATGAGCAGTTCTTC
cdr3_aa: CASSSSGLVYEQFF

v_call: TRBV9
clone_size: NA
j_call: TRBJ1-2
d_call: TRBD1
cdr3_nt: TGTGCCAGCAGCGTTACAGGGGGCGAGGGCTACACCTTC
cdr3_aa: CASSVTGGEGYTF

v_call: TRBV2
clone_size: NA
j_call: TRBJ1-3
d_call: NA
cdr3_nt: TGTGCCAGCAGTGCATTACAAGTTGGAAACACCATATATTTT
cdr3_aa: CASSALQVGNTIYF

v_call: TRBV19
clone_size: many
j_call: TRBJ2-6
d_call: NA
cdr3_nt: TGTGCCACTAAGGCGGCAGGAGGGGCTGGGGCCAACGTCCTGACTTTC
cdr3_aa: CATKAAGGAGANVLTF

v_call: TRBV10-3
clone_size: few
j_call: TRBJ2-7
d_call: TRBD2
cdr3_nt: TGTGCCATCACTCGGGGGGGCTCCTACGAGCAGTACTTC
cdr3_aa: CAITRGGSYEQYF

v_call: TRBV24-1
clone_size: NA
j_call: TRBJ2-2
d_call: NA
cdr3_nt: TGTGCCACCAGTGGTCGGGGGAACACCGGGGAGCTGTTTTTT
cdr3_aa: CATSGRGNTGELFF

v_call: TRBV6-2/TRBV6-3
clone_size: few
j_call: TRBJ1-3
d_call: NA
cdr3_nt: TGTGCCAGCAGTTACTCAACTACGGATCCCGGGCGCGGAAACACCATATATTTT
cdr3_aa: CASSYSTTDPGRGNTIYF

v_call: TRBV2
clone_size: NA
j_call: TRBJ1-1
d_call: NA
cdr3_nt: TGTGCCAGCACGTTCAGGGTTTTTAACACTGAAGCTTTCTTT
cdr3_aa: CASTFRVFNTEAFF

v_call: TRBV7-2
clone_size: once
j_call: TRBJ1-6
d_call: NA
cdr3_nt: TGTGCCACCACTTCGGGCTACTATAATTCACCCCTCCACTTT
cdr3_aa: CATTSGYYNSPLHF

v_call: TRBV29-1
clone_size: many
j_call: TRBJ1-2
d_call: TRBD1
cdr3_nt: TGCAGCGTTGGGAGGACAGGGGGGGTCCATGGCTACACCTTC
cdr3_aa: CSVGRTGGVHGYTF

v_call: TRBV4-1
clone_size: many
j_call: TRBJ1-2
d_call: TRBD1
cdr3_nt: TGTGCCAGCAGCCCGGGACAGGGAGACTATGGCTACACCTTC
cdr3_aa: CASSPGQGDYGYTF